Listed below are T cell receptor beta chains from one sample, sequenced in a study of cytomegalovirus exposure and HLA in healthy donors. TCRdb's copy holds only in-frame clones and misses some; the assay was immunoSEQ multiplex PCR. Among just over 150,000 clones listed, roughly 84% were seen once. Sequencing used PBMCs. The receptors shown here come from a man aged 18 to 30 in good health and CMV-seronegative. CDR3s include the opening cysteine and the closing phenylalanine or tryptophan.

CDR3: CASTEQPGGDQPQHF
V: TRBV6-5
J: TRBJ1-5

CDR3: CASSSSGVDTQYF
V: TRBV4-1
J: TRBJ2-3

CDR3: CASSIYAGGPSSGANVLTF
V: TRBV19
J: TRBJ2-6

CDR3: CASSPGTIPAGETQYF
V: TRBV9
J: TRBJ2-5

CDR3: CASSRTSGSFGNEQFF
V: TRBV5-1
J: TRBJ2-1

CDR3: CAVGTAGTEAFF
V: TRBV10-3
J: TRBJ1-1

CDR3: CASSPGQNPYEQYF
V: TRBV28
J: TRBJ2-7

CDR3: CSGEGGSDTQYF
V: TRBV29-1
J: TRBJ2-3

CDR3: CASSLRGLAGSPTSYNEQFF
V: TRBV5-1
J: TRBJ2-1

CDR3: CASSISGRSAYNEQFF
V: TRBV19
J: TRBJ2-1

CDR3: CASSPGQGQDTQYF
V: TRBV7-9
J: TRBJ2-3

CDR3: CASQDRVPNQPQHF
V: TRBV28
J: TRBJ1-5

CDR3: CASSLWLAPWGEQYF
V: TRBV5-1
J: TRBJ2-5

CDR3: CASSDSRRGTGGRGSRRETQYF
V: TRBV6-4
J: TRBJ2-5

CDR3: CASPASGNINEQFF
V: TRBV28
J: TRBJ2-1

CDR3: CASSPSGAYNEQFF
V: TRBV5-1
J: TRBJ2-1

CDR3: CASSLEDRNTEAFF
V: TRBV5-1
J: TRBJ1-1

CDR3: CASSVAASSTDTQYF
V: TRBV9
J: TRBJ2-3

CDR3: CASSFSGTSQETQYF
V: TRBV7-9
J: TRBJ2-5

CDR3: CAAYGGDRSSGANVLTF
V: TRBV10-3
J: TRBJ2-6

CDR3: CASSSLPRGTGGAGGSAHGYTF
V: TRBV28
J: TRBJ1-2

CDR3: CASSPSTVYYGYTF
V: TRBV27
J: TRBJ1-2

CDR3: CASGQGDTEAFF
V: TRBV9
J: TRBJ1-1

CDR3: CASSANQDEQFF
V: TRBV9
J: TRBJ2-1

CDR3: CASSLDRLSEQYF
V: TRBV5-4
J: TRBJ2-7

CDR3: CASSQTGFSYEQYF
V: TRBV5-1
J: NA

CDR3: CASGREKLFF
V: TRBV6-5
J: TRBJ1-4

CDR3: CASSIPRYTGELFF
V: TRBV19
J: TRBJ2-2

CDR3: CASSPTALSYEQYF
V: TRBV2
J: NA

CDR3: CASSPGLGELFF
V: TRBV28
J: TRBJ2-2

CDR3: CASSPPRSSGRSYEQYF
V: TRBV18
J: TRBJ2-7

CDR3: CASSSSGSSYNEQFF
V: TRBV9
J: TRBJ2-1

CDR3: CASSSLTAPYEQYF
V: TRBV19
J: TRBJ2-7

CDR3: CASSARGGESGNEQFF
V: TRBV9
J: TRBJ2-1

CDR3: CASYRTENTGELFF
V: TRBV2
J: TRBJ2-2

CDR3: CASGRQGSGETQYF
V: TRBV27
J: TRBJ2-5

CDR3: CASSPETSGSGETQYF
V: TRBV18
J: TRBJ2-5

CDR3: CASSYFRTDTQYF
V: TRBV19
J: TRBJ2-3

CDR3: CASSPSQGANYGYTF
V: TRBV6-4
J: TRBJ1-2

CDR3: CASSEGGAGVGETQYF
V: TRBV6-1
J: TRBJ2-5

CDR3: CASSQDYGNQPQHF
V: TRBV4-3
J: TRBJ1-5

CDR3: CASSPPSGGGTGELFF
V: TRBV5-4
J: TRBJ2-2

CDR3: CASSLSGQGFQPQHF
V: TRBV5-1
J: TRBJ1-5

CDR3: CASSLGQGRAKNIQYF
V: TRBV5-6
J: TRBJ2-4